This T cell receptor (beta chain) emerged from a study of T cell responses to AZD1222 COVID-19 vaccine. V lost 1 base to trimming and J lost 0 bases, with 9 bases between them. The CDR3 has 15 residues. Germline V lookup: CDR1 PRHDT, CDR2 FYEKMQ (reference sequence). Clones were sequenced by immunoSEQ multiplex PCR, and TCRdb holds only the in-frame ones, with some missing. Altogether around 180,000 clones are present, approximately 94% being singletons, with the ten largest covering around 1.6%. The chain combines TRBV13 with TRBJ1-1; the D is unclear. Material: peripheral blood, obtained 28 days after the second AZD1222 dose. The TCR originated in an adult who received the AZD1222 COVID-19 vaccine. Written as DNA, the CDR3 is TGTGCCAGCAGCTTAGAGTCGCAGGTGAACACTGAAGCTTTCTTT. Amino acids: CASSLESQVNTEAFF. The full variable domain, its missing parts supplied by reference TRBV13 and TRBJ1-1, is AAGVIQSPRHLIKEKRETATLKCYPIPRHDTVYWYQQGPGQDPQFLISFYEKMQSDKGSIPDRFSAQQFSDYHSELNMSSLELGDSALYFCASSLESQVNTEAFFGQGTRLTVV.